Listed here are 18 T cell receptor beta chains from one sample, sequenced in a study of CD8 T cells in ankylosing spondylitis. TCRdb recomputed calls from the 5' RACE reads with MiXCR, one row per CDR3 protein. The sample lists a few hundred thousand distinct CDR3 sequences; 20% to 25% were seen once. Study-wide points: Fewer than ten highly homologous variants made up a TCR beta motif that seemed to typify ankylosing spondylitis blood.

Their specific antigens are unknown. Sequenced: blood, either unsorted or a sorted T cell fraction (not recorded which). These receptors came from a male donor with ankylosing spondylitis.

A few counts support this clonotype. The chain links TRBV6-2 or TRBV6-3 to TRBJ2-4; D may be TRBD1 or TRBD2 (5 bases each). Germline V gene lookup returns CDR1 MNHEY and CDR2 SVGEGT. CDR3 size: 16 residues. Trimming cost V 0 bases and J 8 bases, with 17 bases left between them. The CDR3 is CASSYSGAQPPDIQYF. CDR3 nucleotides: TGTGCCAGCAGTTACTCCGGGGCCCAACCCCCGGACATTCAGTACTTC.

CDR3 coding DNA: TGCAGCGTTGAAACAGGGGGAAGGAACACTGAAGCTTTCTTT. This encodes CSVETGGRNTEAFF. V and J are TRBV29-1 and TRBJ1-1, with TRBD1 matching over 8 bases. This CDR3 is built from 14 residues. Germline lookup yields CDR1 SQVTM and CDR2 ANQGSEA. Germline trimming cut 2 bases from V and 1 base from J; bases unmatched to any gene: 3.

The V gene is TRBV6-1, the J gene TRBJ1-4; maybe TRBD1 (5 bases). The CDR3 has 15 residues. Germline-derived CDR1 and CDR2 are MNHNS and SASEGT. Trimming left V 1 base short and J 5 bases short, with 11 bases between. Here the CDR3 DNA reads TGTGCCAGCAGTGAAGGTACAGGCCTGAATGAAAAACTGTTTTTT. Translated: CASSEGTGLNEKLFF.

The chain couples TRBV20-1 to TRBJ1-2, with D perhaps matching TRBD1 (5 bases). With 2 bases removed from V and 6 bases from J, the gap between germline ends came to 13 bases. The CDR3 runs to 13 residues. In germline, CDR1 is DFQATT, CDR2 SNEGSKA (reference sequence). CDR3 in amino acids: CSARPTGVNGYTF. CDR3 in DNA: TGCAGTGCTAGACCCACAGGAGTGAATGGCTACACCTTC.

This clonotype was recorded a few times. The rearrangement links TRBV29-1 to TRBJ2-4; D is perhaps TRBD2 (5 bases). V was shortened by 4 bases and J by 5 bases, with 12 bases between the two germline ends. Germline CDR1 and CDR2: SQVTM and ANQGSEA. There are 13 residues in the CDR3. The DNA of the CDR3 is TGCAGCGTTGGTCCCAGCGGAGAAAACATTCAGTACTTC. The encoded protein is CSVGPSGENIQYF.

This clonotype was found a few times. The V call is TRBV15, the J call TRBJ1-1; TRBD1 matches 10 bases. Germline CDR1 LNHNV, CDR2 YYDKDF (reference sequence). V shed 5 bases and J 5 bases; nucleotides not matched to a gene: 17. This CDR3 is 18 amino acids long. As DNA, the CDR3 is TGTGCCACCAGCCCGACGTTCCGGGACAGGGGAAGAGGGACTGAAGCTTTCTTT. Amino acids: CATSPTFRDRGRGTEAFF.

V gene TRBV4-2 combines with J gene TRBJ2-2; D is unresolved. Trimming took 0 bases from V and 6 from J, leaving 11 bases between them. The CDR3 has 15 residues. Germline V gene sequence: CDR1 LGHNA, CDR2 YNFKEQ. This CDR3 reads CASSQEWAGPGELFF. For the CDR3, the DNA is TGTGCCAGCAGCCAAGAATGGGCTGGGCCCGGGGAGCTGTTTTTT.

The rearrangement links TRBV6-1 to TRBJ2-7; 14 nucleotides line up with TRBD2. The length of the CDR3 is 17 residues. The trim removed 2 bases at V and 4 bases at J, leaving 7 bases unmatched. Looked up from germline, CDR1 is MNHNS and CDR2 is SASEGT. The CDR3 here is CASSEKGLAGVGYEQYF. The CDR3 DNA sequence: TGTGCCAGCAGTGAAAAGGGACTAGCGGGAGTGGGGTACGAGCAGTACTTC.

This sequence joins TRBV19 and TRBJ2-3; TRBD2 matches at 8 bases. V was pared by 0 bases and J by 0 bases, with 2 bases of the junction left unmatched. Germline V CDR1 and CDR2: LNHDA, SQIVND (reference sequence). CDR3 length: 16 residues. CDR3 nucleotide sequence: TGTGCCAGTAGTATAGATTCGGGAGGGAGCACAGATACGCAGTATTTT. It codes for CASSIDSGGSTDTQYF.

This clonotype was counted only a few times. CDR3: CASSLGGRAFYGYTF. CDR3 sequence (DNA): TGCGCCAGCAGCTTGGGAGGCAGGGCCTTCTATGGCTACACCTTC. The J gene is TRBJ1-2, the V gene TRBV5-1; weak D call: TRBD1 (5 bases). The ends were cut back, 0 bases at V and 4 bases at J, with 13 bases in the middle. The CDR3 is made up of 15 amino acids. The germline V gene has CDR1 SGHRS and CDR2 YFSETQ.

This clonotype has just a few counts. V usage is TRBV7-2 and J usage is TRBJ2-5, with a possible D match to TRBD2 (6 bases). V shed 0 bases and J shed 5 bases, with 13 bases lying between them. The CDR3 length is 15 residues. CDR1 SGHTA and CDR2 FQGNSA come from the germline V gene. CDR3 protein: CASSLATGVDETQYF. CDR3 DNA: TGTGCCAGCAGCTTAGCCACGGGAGTCGACGAGACCCAGTACTTC.

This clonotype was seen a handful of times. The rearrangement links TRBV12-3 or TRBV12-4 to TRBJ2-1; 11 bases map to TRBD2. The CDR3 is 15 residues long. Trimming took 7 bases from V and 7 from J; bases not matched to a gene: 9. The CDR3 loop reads CASTLAGGPLNEQFF. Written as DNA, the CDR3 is TGTGCCAGCACGTTAGCGGGAGGGCCTTTGAATGAGCAGTTCTTC.

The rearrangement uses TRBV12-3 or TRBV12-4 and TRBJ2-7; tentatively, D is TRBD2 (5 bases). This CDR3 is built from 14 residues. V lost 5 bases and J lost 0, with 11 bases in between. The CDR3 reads CASSPSSGSYEQYF. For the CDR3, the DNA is TGTGCCAGCAGTCCATCCAGCGGCTCCTACGAGCAGTACTTC.

The CDR3 nucleotides read TGTGCCATCAGTGCCAGCGGGAGGTATTCCTACGAGCAGTACTTC. Its translation is CAISASGRYSYEQYF. J is TRBJ2-7 and V is TRBV10-3; TRBD2 matches at 9 bases. The germline CDR1 and CDR2 sequences are ENHRY and SYGVKD. V shed 4 bases, J shed 1 base, and the junction held 5 bases outside the gene matches. The CDR3 contains 15 residues.

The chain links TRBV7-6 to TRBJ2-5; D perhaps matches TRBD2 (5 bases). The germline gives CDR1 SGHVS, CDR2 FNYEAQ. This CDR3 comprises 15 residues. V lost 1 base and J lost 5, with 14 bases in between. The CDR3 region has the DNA TGTGCCAGCAGCTTAGGGTTGCTAGCCCAGGAGACCCAGTACTTC. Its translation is CASSLGLLAQETQYF. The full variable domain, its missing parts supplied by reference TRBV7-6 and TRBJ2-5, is GAGVSQSPRYKVTKRGQDVALRCDPISGHVSLYWYRQALGQGPEFLTYFNYEAQQDKSGLPNDRFSAERPEGSISTLTIQRTEQRDSAMYRCASSLGLLAQETQYFGPGTRLLVL.

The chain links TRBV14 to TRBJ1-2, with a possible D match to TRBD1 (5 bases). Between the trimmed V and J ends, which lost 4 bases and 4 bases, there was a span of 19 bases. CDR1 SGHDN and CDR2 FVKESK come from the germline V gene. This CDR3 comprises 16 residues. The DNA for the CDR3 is TGTGCCAGCAGCCCCCTCCGTGGGGAAGGGGTCTATGGCTACACCTTC. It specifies CASSPLRGEGVYGYTF.

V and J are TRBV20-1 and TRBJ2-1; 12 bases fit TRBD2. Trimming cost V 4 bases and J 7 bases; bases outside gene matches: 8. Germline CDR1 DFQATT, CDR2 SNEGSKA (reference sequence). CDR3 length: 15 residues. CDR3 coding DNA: TGCAGTGCTAATCCTAGCGGGAGGGCCGAGAATGAGCAGTTCTTC. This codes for CSANPSGRAENEQFF.

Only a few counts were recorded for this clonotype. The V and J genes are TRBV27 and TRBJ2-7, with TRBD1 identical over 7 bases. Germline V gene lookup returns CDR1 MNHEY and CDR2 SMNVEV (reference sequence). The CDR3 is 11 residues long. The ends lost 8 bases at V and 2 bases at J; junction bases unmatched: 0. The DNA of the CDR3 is TGTGCCAGCGGGACAGCCTACGAGCAGTACTTC. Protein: CASGTAYEQYF.